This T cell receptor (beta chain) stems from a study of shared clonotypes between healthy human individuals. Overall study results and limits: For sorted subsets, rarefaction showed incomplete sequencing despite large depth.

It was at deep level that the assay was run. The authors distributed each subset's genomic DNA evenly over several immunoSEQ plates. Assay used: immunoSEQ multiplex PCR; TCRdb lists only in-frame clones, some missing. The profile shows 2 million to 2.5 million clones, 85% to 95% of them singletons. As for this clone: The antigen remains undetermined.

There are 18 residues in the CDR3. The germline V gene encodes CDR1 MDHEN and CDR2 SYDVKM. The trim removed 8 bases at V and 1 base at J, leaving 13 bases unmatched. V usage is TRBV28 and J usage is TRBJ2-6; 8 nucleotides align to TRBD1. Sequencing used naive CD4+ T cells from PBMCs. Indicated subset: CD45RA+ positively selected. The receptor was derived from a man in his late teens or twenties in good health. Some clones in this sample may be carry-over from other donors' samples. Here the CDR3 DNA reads TGTGCCAGCGAGGCAGGGGGCGCTGCCCGATCTGGGGCCAACGTCCTGACTTTC. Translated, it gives CASEAGGAARSGANVLTF. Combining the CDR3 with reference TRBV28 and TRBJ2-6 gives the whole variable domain DVKVTQSSRYLVKRTGEKVFLECVQDMDHENMFWYRQDPGLGLRLIYFSYDVKMKEKGDIPEGYSVSREKKERFSLILESASTNQTSMYLCASEAGGAARSGANVLTFGAGSRLTVL.